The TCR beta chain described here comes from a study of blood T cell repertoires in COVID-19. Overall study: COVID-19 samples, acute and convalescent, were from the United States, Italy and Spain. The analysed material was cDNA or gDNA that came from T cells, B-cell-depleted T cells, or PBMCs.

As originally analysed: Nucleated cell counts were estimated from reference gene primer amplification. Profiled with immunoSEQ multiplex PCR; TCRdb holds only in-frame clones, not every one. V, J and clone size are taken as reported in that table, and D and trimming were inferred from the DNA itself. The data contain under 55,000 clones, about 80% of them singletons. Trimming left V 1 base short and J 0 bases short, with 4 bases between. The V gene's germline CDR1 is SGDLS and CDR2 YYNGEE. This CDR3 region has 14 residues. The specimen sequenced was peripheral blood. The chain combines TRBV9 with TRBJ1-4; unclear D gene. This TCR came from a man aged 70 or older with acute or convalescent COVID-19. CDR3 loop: CASSVTATNEKLFF. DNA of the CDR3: TGTGCCAGCAGCGTAACGGCAACTAATGAAAAACTGTTTTTT.